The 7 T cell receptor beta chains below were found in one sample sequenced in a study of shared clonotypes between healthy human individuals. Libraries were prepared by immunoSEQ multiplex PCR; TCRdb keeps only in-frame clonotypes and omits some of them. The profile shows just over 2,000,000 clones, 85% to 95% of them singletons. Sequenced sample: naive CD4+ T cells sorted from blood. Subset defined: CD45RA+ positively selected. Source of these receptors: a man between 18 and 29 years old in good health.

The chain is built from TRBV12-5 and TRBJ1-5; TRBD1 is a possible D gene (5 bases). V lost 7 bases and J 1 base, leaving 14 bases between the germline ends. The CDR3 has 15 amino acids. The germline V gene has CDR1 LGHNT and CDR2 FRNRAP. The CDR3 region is CASAGGRKSNQPQHF. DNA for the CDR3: TGTGCTAGTGCCGGGGGACGGAAGAGCAATCAGCCCCAGCATTTT.

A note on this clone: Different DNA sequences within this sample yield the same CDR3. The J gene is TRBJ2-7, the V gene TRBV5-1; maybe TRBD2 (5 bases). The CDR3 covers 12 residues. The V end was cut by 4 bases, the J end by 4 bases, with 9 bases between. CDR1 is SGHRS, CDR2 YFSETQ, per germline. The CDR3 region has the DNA TGCGCCAGCAGCGCGGACTCTTACGAGCAGTACTTC. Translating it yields CASSADSYEQYF.

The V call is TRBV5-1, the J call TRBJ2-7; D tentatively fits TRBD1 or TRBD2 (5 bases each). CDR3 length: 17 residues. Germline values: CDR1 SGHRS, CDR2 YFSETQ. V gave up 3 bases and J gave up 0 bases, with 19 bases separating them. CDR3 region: CASSYTPRGPTSYEQYF. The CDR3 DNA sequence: TGCGCCAGCAGCTACACCCCACGGGGCCCTACCTCCTACGAGCAGTACTTC.

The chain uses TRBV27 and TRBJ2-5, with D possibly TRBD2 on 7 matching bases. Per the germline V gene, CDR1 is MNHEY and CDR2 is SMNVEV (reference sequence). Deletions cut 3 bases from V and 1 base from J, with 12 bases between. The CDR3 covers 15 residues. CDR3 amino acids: CASSFFGGAQETQYF. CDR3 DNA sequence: TGTGCCAGCAGTTTTTTTGGGGGGGCCCAAGAGACCCAGTACTTC.

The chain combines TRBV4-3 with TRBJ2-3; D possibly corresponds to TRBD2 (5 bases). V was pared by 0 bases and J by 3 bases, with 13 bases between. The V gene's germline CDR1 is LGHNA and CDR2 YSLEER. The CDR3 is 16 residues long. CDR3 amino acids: CASSQEAASRTDTQYF. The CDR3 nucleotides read TGCGCCAGCAGCCAAGAAGCGGCTTCAAGAACAGATACGCAGTATTTT.

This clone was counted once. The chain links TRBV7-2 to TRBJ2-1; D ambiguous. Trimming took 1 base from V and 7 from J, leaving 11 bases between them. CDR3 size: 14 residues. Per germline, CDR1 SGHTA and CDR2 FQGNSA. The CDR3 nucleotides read TGTGCCAGCAGCTTAGTGGCCAGCCGTAATGAGCAGTTCTTC. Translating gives CASSLVASRNEQFF. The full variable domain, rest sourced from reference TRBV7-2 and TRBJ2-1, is GAGVSQSPSNKVTEKGKDVELRCDPISGHTALYWYRQSLGQGLEFLIYFQGNSAPDKSGLPSDRFSAERTGGSVSTLTIQRTQQEDSAVYLCASSLVASRNEQFFGPGTRLTVL.

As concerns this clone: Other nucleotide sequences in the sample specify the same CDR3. This CDR3 reads CASSPLGTGSSYEQYF. The CDR3, as DNA: TGTGCCAGCTCACCACTTGGGACAGGGAGTTCCTACGAGCAGTACTTC. The chain links TRBV18 to TRBJ2-7; 9 positions agree with TRBD1. V gave up 1 base and J gave up 1 base; unmatched junction bases: 5. The CDR3 is 16 amino acids. Germline CDR1 and CDR2: KGHSH and LQKENI.